This TCR beta chain was recovered during a study of shared clonotypes between healthy human individuals. Study results and caveats: Clonotypes not shared had lower generation probabilities than those common to all four donors. A small donor pool kept down the genetic and exposure-history diversity that was represented. Compared with memory subsets, naive subsets generally had larger estimated richness.

With regard to this clone: The antigen remains undetermined.

From germline, CDR1 is SGHNT and CDR2 YENEEA. The V end lost 5 bases, the J end lost 1 base, and 9 bases lay between the germline ends. The CDR3 extends over 14 amino acids. The data were produced by immunoSEQ multiplex PCR, yet TCRdb's version contains in-frame clones alone and is incomplete. The table includes about 610,000 clones, approximately 97% detected once. The receptor's source is a woman in her 30s in good health. The sequenced material came from naive CD4+ T cells sorted from blood. The sample's subset: CD45RA+ positively selected. The rearrangement joins TRBV11-3 to TRBJ2-1; D is undetermined. The CDR3 loop is CASSPGGSYNEQFF. The CDR3 DNA follows: TGTGCCAGCAGCCCCGGTGGGTCCTACAATGAGCAGTTCTTC.